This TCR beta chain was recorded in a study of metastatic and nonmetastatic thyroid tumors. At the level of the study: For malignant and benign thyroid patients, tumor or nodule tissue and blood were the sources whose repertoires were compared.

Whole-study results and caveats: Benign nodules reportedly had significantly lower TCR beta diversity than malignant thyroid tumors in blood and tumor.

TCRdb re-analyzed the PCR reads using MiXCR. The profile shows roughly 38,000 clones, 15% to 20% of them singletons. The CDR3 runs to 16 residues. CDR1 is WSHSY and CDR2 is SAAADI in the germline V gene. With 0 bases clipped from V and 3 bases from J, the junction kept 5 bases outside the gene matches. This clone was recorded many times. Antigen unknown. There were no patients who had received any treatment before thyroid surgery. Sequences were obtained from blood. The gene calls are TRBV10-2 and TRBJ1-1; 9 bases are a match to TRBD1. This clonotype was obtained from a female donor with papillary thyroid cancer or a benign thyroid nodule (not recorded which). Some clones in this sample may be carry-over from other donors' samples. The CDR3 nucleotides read TGCGCCAGCAGTGAGTCGATGAGGACAGGGGACACTGAAGCTTTCTTT. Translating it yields CASSESMRTGDTEAFF.